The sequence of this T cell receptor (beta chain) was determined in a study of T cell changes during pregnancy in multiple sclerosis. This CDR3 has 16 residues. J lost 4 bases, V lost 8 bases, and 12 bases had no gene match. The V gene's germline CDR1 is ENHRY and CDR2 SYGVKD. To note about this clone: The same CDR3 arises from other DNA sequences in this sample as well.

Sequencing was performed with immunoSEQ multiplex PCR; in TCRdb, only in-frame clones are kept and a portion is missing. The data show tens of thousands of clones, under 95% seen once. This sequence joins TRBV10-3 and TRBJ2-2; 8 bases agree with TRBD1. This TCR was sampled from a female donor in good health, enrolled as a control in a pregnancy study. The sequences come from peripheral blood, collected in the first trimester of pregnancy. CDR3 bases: TGTGCCATCGGGATTTTACAGGGGGATGGCACCGGGGAGCTGTTTTTT. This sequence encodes CAIGILQGDGTGELFF.